What follows are 22 T cell receptor beta chains derived from one specimen sequenced in a study of tumor and adjacent non-tumor tissue in lung cancer. The library came from three nested PCR rounds adapted from ARM-PCR protocols. TCRdb reanalysed the multiplex PCR reads using MiXCR and keeps one entry per CDR3 protein. The table has some 77,000 distinct CDR3 sequences, around 70% seen once. This sample's RNA came from whole unsorted tissue. Sequencing input: lung tumor tissue. The receptors originated from a woman in her sixties or seventies with non-small cell lung cancer.

With respect to this clonotype: Germline is not matched at one junction end, which may reflect a read error. V and J are TRBV6-2 or TRBV6-3 and TRBJ1-2, with 12 bases lining up with TRBD1. The CDR3 runs 16 residues. CDR1 is MNHEY and CDR2 is SVGEGT in the germline V gene. CDR3 in DNA: TGTGCCAGCCAGTCAACCGGGACAGGGGGCAACTATGGCTACACTTTC. This gives the protein CASQSTGTGGNYGYTF.

The V call is TRBV7-3, the J call TRBJ2-2; D gene ambiguous. The CDR3 consists of 17 residues. V dropped 0 bases and J dropped 1 base, with 12 bases sitting between them. Germline V gives CDR1 SGHTA, CDR2 FQGTGA. The DNA of the CDR3 is TGTGCCAGCAGCTTAACCCCTAGTGTAAGGAACACCGGGGAGCTGTTTTTT. It codes for CASSLTPSVRNTGELFF.

Comments on this clonotype: This may stem from a read error, because a much larger clone lies one nucleotide away. V gene TRBV30 combines with J gene TRBJ2-2; no clear D gene. The CDR3 has 14 residues. Between the trimmed V and J ends, which lost 8 bases and 6 bases, there was a span of 19 bases. CDR1 is GTSNPN, CDR2 SVGIG, per germline (reference sequence). The CDR3 DNA sequence: TGTGCCACCAAGTTCTGGGGTAACTCCGGGGAGCTGTTTTTT. As protein: CATKFWGNSGELFF.

In regard to this clonotype: Germline and junction disagree at one end, which may indicate a read error. The chain combines TRBV6-5 with TRBJ1-4; perhaps TRBD1 as D (5 bases). The CDR3 totals 15 residues. The germline gives CDR1 MNHEY, CDR2 SVGAGI. The CDR3 DNA reads as TGTGCCAGCAGTTACCTTTCCGGGGGGGATGAAGAACTGTTTTTT. It encodes CASSYLSGGDEELFF.

J is TRBJ1-3 and V is TRBV6-5; no reliable D call. The CDR3 extends over 15 amino acids. Trimming shortened V by 10 bases and J by 4 bases, and 20 bases separated the two germline ends. Germline-derived CDR1 and CDR2 are MNHEY and SVGAGI. CDR3 residues: CATGPQEARGNTIYF. In DNA, the CDR3 is TGTGCCACCGGACCCCAGGAGGCGCGGGGAAACACCATATATTTT.

This chain joins TRBV11-1 and TRBJ2-1, with D possibly called TRBD1 or TRBD2 (5 bases each). Germline-derived CDR1 and CDR2 are SGHAT and FQDESV (reference sequence). V lost 11 bases to trimming and J lost 11 bases, with 22 bases between them. The CDR3 runs 13 residues. The CDR3 reads CAGTPGPVGKQFF. The DNA of the CDR3 is TGTGCCGGCACCCCGGGACCCGTCGGTAAGCAGTTCTTC.

Concerning this clonotype: This may stem from a read error, because a much larger clone lies one nucleotide away. V and J are TRBV11-2 and TRBJ1-2, with D unresolved. The germline CDR1 and CDR2 sequences are SGHAT and FQNNGV. With 6 bases removed from V and 8 bases from J, the gap between germline ends came to 13 bases. The CDR3 contains 12 residues. CDR3 sequence: CASRFQPLGYTF. CDR3 bases: TGTGCCAGCAGGTTCCAGCCCCTAGGCTACACCTTC.

A note on this clonotype: Relative to the germline gene, one junction end is altered; a read error may explain this. The J gene is TRBJ2-3, the V gene TRBV29-1, with TRBD2 matching over 9 bases. Germline V CDR1 and CDR2: SQVTM, ANQGSEA. This CDR3 contains 15 residues. Here the CDR3 reads CSGHLAGLRTDMQYF. Here the CDR3 DNA reads TGCAGCGGACATCTAGCGGGACTAAGAACAGATATGCAGTATTTT.

This clonotype was seen once. One end of the junction varies from germline; a read error may be responsible. The gene calls are TRBV5-1 and TRBJ2-5, with D perhaps matching TRBD1 (6 bases). CDR3 size: 15 residues. CDR1 SGHRS and CDR2 YFSETQ come from the germline V gene. In nucleotides, the CDR3 is TGCTCCAGCAGCTTTGATAGCTCGCAAGGGGGGACCCAGTACTTC. This codes for CSSSFDSSQGGTQYF.

Turning to this clonotype: This may come from a read error, since a much larger clone is one base off. This rearrangement joins TRBV20-1 to TRBJ2-6; a possible D gene is TRBD1 (6 bases). Germline loops: CDR1 DFQATT, CDR2 SNEGSKA (reference sequence). The V end lost 6 bases, the J end lost 2 bases, and 11 bases lay between the germline ends. The CDR3 is 14 amino acids. CDR3 amino acids: CSAPAGAGANVLTF. Written as DNA, the CDR3 is TGCAGTGCGCCTGCAGGGGCTGGGGCCAACGTCCTGACTTTC.

There are many counts of this clonotype. V and J are TRBV20-1 and TRBJ1-2; D is uncertain. The CDR3 runs 12 residues. The ends were cut back, 3 bases at V and 4 bases at J, with 9 bases in the middle. The germline gives CDR1 DFQATT, CDR2 SNEGSKA (reference sequence). This CDR3 is CSASPNSYGYTF. CDR3 nucleotides: TGCAGTGCTAGCCCTAACTCCTATGGCTACACCTTC.

This clonotype was found a few times. At one boundary the junction diverges from the germline segment, which might be a read error. The chain's CDR3 is CASRPTTGKRWNTEAFF. The CDR3 DNA follows: TGTGCCAGCAGGCCAACAACAGGGAAACGTTGGAACACTGAGGCTTTCTTT. The chain combines TRBV6-5 with TRBJ1-1, with D maybe TRBD1 (6 bases). The CDR3 is 17 residues long. Germline V gene sequence: CDR1 MNHEY, CDR2 SVGAGI.

Comments on this clonotype: Mismatch with germline at one junction end may stem from a read error. The V and J genes are TRBV29-1 and TRBJ1-4; 8 nucleotides align to TRBD1. The germline V gene has CDR1 SQVTM and CDR2 ANQGSEA. The CDR3 loop spans 14 amino acids. In DNA form, the CDR3 reads TGCAGCGTCGGACAGGGTAGGACTAATGAAAGACTGTTTTTT. Its protein product is CSVGQGRTNERLFF.

This clonotype has ten or more counts. The gene calls are TRBV20-1 and TRBJ2-7; 7 nucleotides match TRBD2. Germline V gene data show CDR1 as DFQATT and CDR2 as SNEGSKA (reference sequence). The CDR3 is 11 amino acids. With 6 bases clipped from V and 4 bases from J, the junction kept 3 bases outside the gene matches. The CDR3 DNA follows: TGCAGTGCCGGGACTATATACGAGCAGTACTTC. Translated, it gives CSAGTIYEQYF.

Concerning this clonotype itself: A junction boundary mismatches the germline segment, possibly from a read error. V is TRBV29-1 and J is TRBJ1-1; D not resolved. Germline values: CDR1 SQVTM, CDR2 ANQGSEA. The CDR3 contains 13 residues. This CDR3 is CGVEVTQNTEVFF. The CDR3 nucleotides are TGCGGCGTTGAAGTGACACAGAACACTGAAGTTTTCTTT.

As regards this clonotype: The germline gene is not matched at one end of the junction; a read error may be the cause. J is TRBJ1-2 and V is TRBV10-3, with D possibly matching TRBD1 (6 bases). This CDR3 region has 15 residues. The V gene's germline CDR1 is ENHRY and CDR2 SYGVKD. Here the CDR3 reads CTISIRKGGPNGYTF. The CDR3 bases are TGTACCATCAGTATCCGGAAAGGGGGTCCGAATGGCTACACCTTC.

Turning to this clonotype: A much bigger clone sits one base away, suggesting this may be a read error. The genes are TRBV12-3 or TRBV12-4 and TRBJ2-2; perhaps TRBD2 as D (6 bases). The CDR3 covers 16 residues. CDR3 sequence: CVSSLGLLRSTGELFF. The CDR3 DNA reads as TGTGTCAGCAGCCTAGGACTACTCCGGAGCACCGGGGAGCTGTTTTTT.

In the case of this clonotype: Germline and junction disagree at one end, which may indicate a read error. The V and J genes are TRBV10-3 and TRBJ2-3; no clear D gene. Germline lookup yields CDR1 ENHRY and CDR2 SYGVKD. The CDR3 length is 14 residues. CDR3 in DNA: TGTACCATCAGTGATAGGGCCAACACAGATACGCAGTATTTT. This codes for CTISDRANTDTQYF.

This clonotype has only one observation. One junction end disagrees with the germline gene, perhaps due to a read error. The gene calls are TRBV6-5 and TRBJ2-7; tentatively, D is TRBD1 (5 bases). Germline CDR1 is MNHEY and CDR2 is SVGAGI. The CDR3 totals 15 residues. As DNA, the CDR3 is TGTGCCAGCGGTTACTCCGGGCACCAGGGCCACGGGCAGTACTTC. Encoded protein: CASGYSGHQGHGQYF.

This clonotype was observed a handful of times. At one end, the junction sequence differs from germline, possibly due to a read error. The V and J genes are TRBV4-1 and TRBJ2-2, with 7 bases identical to TRBD2. From germline, CDR1 is MGHRA and CDR2 YSYEKL. CDR3 length: 16 amino acids. As DNA, the CDR3 is TGCGCCAGCAGCCTACCTTCGGGACTAACCACCGGGGAGCTGTTATTT. Encoded protein: CASSLPSGLTTGELLF.

Notes on this clonotype: A junction end diverges from the germline sequence, so it may reflect a read error. The genes are TRBV29-1 and TRBJ2-3; TRBD1 agrees at 8 bases. This CDR3 region has 16 residues. Germline CDR1 SQVTM, CDR2 ANQGSEA. Here the CDR3 DNA reads TGCAGCGATGAAGACACTGGGACAGGCCCCCCTGATACGCAGTATTTT. Its translation: CSDEDTGTGPPDTQYF.

As to this clonotype: The CDR3 ends on some other residue instead of the conserved phenylalanine or tryptophan, so this is likely a read error. The genes are TRBV29-1 and TRBJ2-3; perhaps TRBD1 as D (6 bases). V lost 7 bases to trimming and J lost 6 bases, with 26 bases between them. Germline V CDR1 and CDR2: SQVTM, ANQGSEA. There are 16 residues in the CDR3. The CDR3 DNA reads as TGCAGCGGTGGGGGCCTAGGATCCCCGTACACGGATACGCAGTATTCT. It codes for CSGGGLGSPYTDTQYS.